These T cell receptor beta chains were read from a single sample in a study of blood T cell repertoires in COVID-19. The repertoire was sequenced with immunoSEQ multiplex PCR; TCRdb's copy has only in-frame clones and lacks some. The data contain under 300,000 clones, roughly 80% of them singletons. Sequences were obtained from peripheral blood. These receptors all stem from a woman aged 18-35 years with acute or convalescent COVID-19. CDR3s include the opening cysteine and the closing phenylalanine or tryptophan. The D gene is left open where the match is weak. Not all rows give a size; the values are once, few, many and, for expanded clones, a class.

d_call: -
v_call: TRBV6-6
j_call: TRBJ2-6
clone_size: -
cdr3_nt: TGTGCCATCAAATCCTCTGGGGCCAACGTCCTGACTTTC
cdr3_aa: CAIKSSGANVLTF

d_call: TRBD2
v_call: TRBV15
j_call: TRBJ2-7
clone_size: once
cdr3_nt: TGTGCCACCAGCAGAGAGCGGGAGTGGTCCTACGAGCAGTACTTC
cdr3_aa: CATSREREWSYEQYF

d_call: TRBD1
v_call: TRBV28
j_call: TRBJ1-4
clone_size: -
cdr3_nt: TGTGCCAGCAGTTCGGGACAGGGGCTTGCAACTAATGAAAAACTGTTTTTT
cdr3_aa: CASSSGQGLATNEKLFF

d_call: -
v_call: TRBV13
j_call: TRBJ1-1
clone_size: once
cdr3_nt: TGTGCCAGCAGCTTAGCAGGTTCCCTGGACTCGAACACTGAAGCTTTCTTT
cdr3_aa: CASSLAGSLDSNTEAFF

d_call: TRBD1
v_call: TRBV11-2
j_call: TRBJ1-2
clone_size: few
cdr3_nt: TGTGCCAGCAGCTTATTGGAGGGGGCAAGCTATGGCTACACCTTC
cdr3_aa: CASSLLEGASYGYTF

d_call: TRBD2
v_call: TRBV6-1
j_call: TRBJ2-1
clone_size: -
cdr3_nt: TGTGCCAGCAGTGGACTAGCGGGAGGGATGGTGGGTGAGCAGTTCTTC
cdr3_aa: CASSGLAGGMVGEQFF

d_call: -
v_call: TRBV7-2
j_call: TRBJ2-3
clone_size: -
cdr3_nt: TGTGCCAGCAGCACTCGAGTAGCAGATACGCAGTATTTT
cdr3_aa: CASSTRVADTQYF

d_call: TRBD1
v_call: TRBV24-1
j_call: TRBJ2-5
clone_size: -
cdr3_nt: TGTGCCACCAGTGACCCCGGACAGGGGGGCTGGGAAGAGACCCAGTACTTC
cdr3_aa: CATSDPGQGGWEETQYF

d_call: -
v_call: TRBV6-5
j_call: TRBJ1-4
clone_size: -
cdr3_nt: TGTGCCAGCAGCCCCGGTCCCGCAACTAATGAAAAACTGTTTTTT
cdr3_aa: CASSPGPATNEKLFF

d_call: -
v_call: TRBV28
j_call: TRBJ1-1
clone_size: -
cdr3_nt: TGTGCCAGCAGCCTCCAACAGGGTTTAGGCACTGAAGCTTTCTTT
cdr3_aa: CASSLQQGLGTEAFF

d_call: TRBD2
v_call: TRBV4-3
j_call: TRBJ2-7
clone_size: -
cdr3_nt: TGCGCCAGCAGCCGCCTTCTTCGACTAGCGGGAGGGGGCGAGCAGTACTTC
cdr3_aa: CASSRLLRLAGGGEQYF

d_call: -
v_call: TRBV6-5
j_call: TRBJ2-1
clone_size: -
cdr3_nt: TGTGCCAGCAGTTACTCACGGGAGTACAATGAGCAGTTCTTC
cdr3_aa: CASSYSREYNEQFF

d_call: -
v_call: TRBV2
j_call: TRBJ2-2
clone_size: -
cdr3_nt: TGTGCCAGCAGTGTAAGGGAGTTGCAGGGACTCACCGGGGAGCTGTTTTTT
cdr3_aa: CASSVRELQGLTGELFF

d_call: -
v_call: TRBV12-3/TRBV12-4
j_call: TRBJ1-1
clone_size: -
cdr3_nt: TGTGCCAGCAGTTTGGGGGGGGTTAGGGCTTTCTTT
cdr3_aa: CASSLGGVRAFF

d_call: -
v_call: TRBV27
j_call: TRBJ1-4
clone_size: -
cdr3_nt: TGTGCCAGCAGTTTAATAGGGGAACTCGAAAAACTGTTTTTT
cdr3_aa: CASSLIGELEKLFF

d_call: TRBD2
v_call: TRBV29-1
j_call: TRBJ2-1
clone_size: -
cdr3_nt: TGCAGCGTTTTGGGTAGCGGGAGCGGCAATGAGCAGTTCTTC
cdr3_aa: CSVLGSGSGNEQFF

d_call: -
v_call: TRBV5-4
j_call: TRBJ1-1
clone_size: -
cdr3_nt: TGTGCCAGCAGCTTGCAGGGGAGGGACACTGAAGCTTTCTTT
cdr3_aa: CASSLQGRDTEAFF

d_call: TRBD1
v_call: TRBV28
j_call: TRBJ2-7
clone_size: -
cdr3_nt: TGTGCCAGCAGTACAGGGGGTCGGGAGCAGTACTTC
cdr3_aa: CASSTGGREQYF

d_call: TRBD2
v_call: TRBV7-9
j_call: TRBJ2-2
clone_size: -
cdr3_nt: TGTGCCAGCAGCATCGCTAGCGGGACCGGCGGGGAGCTGTTTTTT
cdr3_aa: CASSIASGTGGELFF

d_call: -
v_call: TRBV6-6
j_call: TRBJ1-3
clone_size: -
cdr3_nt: TGTGCCAGCAGTTACTCGGCGGTTGGGTCTGGAAACACCATATATTTT
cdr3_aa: CASSYSAVGSGNTIYF

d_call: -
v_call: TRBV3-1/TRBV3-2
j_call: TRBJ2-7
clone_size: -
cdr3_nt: TGTGCCAGCAGCCAAGTTTATCGCGAGCAGTACTTC
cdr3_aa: CASSQVYREQYF

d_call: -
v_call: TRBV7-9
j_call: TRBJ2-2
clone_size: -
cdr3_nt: TGTGCCAGCACCAAGGTTAGAACGAACACCGGGGAGCTGTTTTTT
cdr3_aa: CASTKVRTNTGELFF

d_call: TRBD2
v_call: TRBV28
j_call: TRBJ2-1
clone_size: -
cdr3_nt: TGTGCCAGCAGTCTCGGGACTAGCGGGAGATACAATGAGCAGTTCTTC
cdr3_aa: CASSLGTSGRYNEQFF

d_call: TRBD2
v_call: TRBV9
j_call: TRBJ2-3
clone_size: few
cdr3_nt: TGTGCCAGCAGCGTGAGACTAGCGGGCGCAGATACGCAGTATTTT
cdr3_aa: CASSVRLAGADTQYF

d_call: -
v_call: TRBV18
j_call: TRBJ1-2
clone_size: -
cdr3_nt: TGTGCCAGCTCCTTGACAGGTGGCTACACCTTC
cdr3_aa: CASSLTGGYTF

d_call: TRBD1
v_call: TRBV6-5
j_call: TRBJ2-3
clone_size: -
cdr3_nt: TGTGCCAGCAGCCCGACAGGGTACACAGATACGCAGTATTTT
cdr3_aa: CASSPTGYTDTQYF

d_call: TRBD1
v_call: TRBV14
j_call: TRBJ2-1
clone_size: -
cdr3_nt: TGTGCCAGCAGCCAAGGACCCACGGGACAGGGACGATTTTGGGCCTACAATGAGCAGTTCTTC
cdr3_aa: CASSQGPTGQGRFWAYNEQFF

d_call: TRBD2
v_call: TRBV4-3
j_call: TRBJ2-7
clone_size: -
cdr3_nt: TGCGCCAGCAGCCAAGATGCCCTGACTAGCCCAGCCTACGAGCAGTACTTC
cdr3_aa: CASSQDALTSPAYEQYF

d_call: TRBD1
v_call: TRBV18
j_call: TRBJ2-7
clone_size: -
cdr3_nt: TGTGCCAGCTCACCACTGTCCGGTTCGCTGACAGGGCAGCGCGGACGGCAGTACTTC
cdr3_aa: CASSPLSGSLTGQRGRQYF

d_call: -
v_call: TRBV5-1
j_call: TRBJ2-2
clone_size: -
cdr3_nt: TGCGCCAGCAGCTTGGCTGTGACAAACACCGGGGAGCTGTTTTTT
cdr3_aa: CASSLAVTNTGELFF

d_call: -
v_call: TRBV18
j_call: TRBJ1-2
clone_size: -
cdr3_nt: TGTGCCAGCTCACCACCCAACGACAGGACTTCCTATGGCTACACCTTC
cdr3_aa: CASSPPNDRTSYGYTF

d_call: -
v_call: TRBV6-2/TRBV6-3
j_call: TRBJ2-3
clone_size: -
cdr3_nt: TGTGCCAGCAGTTCGGGCCGGGGGGCAATTACCACAGATACGCAGTATTTT
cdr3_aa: CASSSGRGAITTDTQYF

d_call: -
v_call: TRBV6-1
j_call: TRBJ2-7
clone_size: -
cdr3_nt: TGTGCCAGCAGTGAAGGGGGCAGGAGGGCGAAGTACGAGCAGTACTTC
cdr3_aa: CASSEGGRRAKYEQYF

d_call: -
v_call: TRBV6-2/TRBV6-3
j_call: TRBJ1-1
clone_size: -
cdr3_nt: TGTGCCAGCAGTTATCAGGAGGGTATCACTGAAGCTTTCTTT
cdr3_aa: CASSYQEGITEAFF

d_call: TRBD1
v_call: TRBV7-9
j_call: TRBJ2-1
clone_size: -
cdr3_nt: TGTGCCAGCAGCTTAGGAGACAGGGACCACAATGAGCAGTTCTTC
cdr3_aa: CASSLGDRDHNEQFF

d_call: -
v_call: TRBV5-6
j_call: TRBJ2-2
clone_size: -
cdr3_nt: TGTGCCAGTAAGGGGACACCCCGGGGCACCGGGGAGCTGTTTTTT
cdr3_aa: CASKGTPRGTGELFF